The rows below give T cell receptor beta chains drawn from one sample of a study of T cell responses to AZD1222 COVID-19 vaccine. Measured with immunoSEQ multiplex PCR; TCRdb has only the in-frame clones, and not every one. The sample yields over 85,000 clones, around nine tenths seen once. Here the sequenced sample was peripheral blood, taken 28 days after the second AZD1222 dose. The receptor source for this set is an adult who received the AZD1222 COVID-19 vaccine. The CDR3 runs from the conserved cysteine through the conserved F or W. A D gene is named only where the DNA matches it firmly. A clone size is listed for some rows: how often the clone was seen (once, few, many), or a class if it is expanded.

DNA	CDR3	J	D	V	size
TGTGCCAGCAGCCAAGAGGTGCCCGGGCGGAATTCACCCCTCCACTTT	CASSQEVPGRNSPLHF	TRBJ1-6	NA	TRBV16	NA
TGTGCCAGCTCACCGCGCCCAACTAGCGGGAGTCTCGATGAGCAGTTCTTC	CASSPRPTSGSLDEQFF	TRBJ2-1	TRBD2	TRBV18	NA
TGCAGTGCTAGTCATCCAAGTGAAACACCCGGACTAGCCGTCTACAATGAGCAGTTCTTC	CSASHPSETPGLAVYNEQFF	TRBJ2-1	TRBD2	TRBV20-1	NA
TGTGCCAGCTCAGGACCCGGACAGGGATCGGGAGAGACCCAGTACTTC	CASSGPGQGSGETQYF	TRBJ2-5	TRBD1	TRBV18	NA
TGCGCCAGCAGGTCAACAGATACGCAGTATTTT	CASRSTDTQYF	TRBJ2-3	NA	TRBV5-1	NA
TGTGCTAGTGGAGGGTTAATGGGTGACAATGAGCAGTTCTTC	CASGGLMGDNEQFF	TRBJ2-1	NA	TRBV12-5	NA
TGTGCCAGCTCATCTAGCGGGAGTTGGACCGGGGAGCTGTTTTTT	CASSSSGSWTGELFF	TRBJ2-2	TRBD2	TRBV18	NA
TGTGCCAGCAGTTTGCAAGGCCAGAACAATGAAAAACTGTTTTTT	CASSLQGQNNEKLFF	TRBJ1-4	NA	TRBV28	NA
TGTGCCAGCAGCGACCGATATACCGCTGAAGCTTTCTTT	CASSDRYTAEAFF	TRBJ1-1	NA	TRBV7-2	NA
TGTGCCAGCAGCGTCAGCGGTTTGAATGAGCAGTTCTTC	CASSVSGLNEQFF	TRBJ2-1	NA	TRBV9	once
TGTGCCAGCAGTTACGCTGCTGAACTAGAAACCTTC	CASSYAAELETF	TRBJ1-2	NA	TRBV6-5	NA
TGTGCCAGTAAAGCGGGGAGGATATATGGCTACACCTTC	CASKAGRIYGYTF	TRBJ1-2	NA	TRBV19	NA
TGTGCCAGCAGCCAAGTAGGGACAGGGTCACCACCCCAGTACTTC	CASSQVGTGSPPQYF	TRBJ2-5	TRBD1	TRBV3-1/TRBV3-2	NA
TGTGCCAGCAGACTACTAGCGGGAGGGCCCCACGAGCAGTACTTC	CASRLLAGGPHEQYF	TRBJ2-7	TRBD2	TRBV6-1	NA
TGCGCCAGCAGCTTGGACCCAGGAAATGAGCAGTTCTTC	CASSLDPGNEQFF	TRBJ2-1	NA	TRBV5-1	NA
TGCGCCAGCAGCTCGGGGTTGGGGAGGGGCACTGAAGCTTTCTTT	CASSSGLGRGTEAFF	TRBJ1-1	NA	TRBV5-1	NA
TGTGCCAGCCAGCAATTTTCCGGGACAGGGGCCTACGAGCAGTACTTC	CASQQFSGTGAYEQYF	TRBJ2-7	TRBD1	TRBV19	NA
TGCGCCAGAAGCGGAGAGGGGTTGAGCTCCTATAATTCACCCCTCCACTTT	CARSGEGLSSYNSPLHF	TRBJ1-6	NA	TRBV10-1	few
TGTGCTACGTCCCAAGGCCAAGGGGTAGAGACCCAGTACTTC	CATSQGQGVETQYF	TRBJ2-5	NA	TRBV12-5	NA
TGTGCCACCAGCAGAGACAGGGGCTCTGGGGCCAACGTCCTGACTTTC	CATSRDRGSGANVLTF	TRBJ2-6	NA	TRBV15	NA
TGCAGTGCTAGTCCCCGGGAGCGGGGCCGCTCCTACAATGAGCAGTTCTTC	CSASPRERGRSYNEQFF	TRBJ2-1	TRBD2	TRBV20-1	NA
TGCAGTGCTAGTCATAGCGGGAGGGCCGATGAGCAGTTCTTC	CSASHSGRADEQFF	TRBJ2-1	TRBD2	TRBV20-1	NA
TGCGCCAGCAGCCAAGAGAATAGCGGGAGCTACAATGAGCAGTTCTTC	CASSQENSGSYNEQFF	TRBJ2-1	TRBD2	TRBV4-1	NA
TGTGCCAGCAGCCAAGATCAAACGATTAGGGGCAATGAGCAGTTCTTC	CASSQDQTIRGNEQFF	TRBJ2-1	NA	TRBV3-1/TRBV3-2	NA
TGTGCCAGCAGTTACTACGGTACCATGAACACTGAAGCTTTCTTT	CASSYYGTMNTEAFF	TRBJ1-1	NA	TRBV6-5	once
TGCAGCGTTGGGGCGGGAGGGCCGCTGGAGACCCAGTACTTC	CSVGAGGPLETQYF	TRBJ2-5	TRBD2	TRBV29-1	NA
TGTGCCAGCAGCCAACGTGCCAGGGGCTTGGACGAGCAGTACTTC	CASSQRARGLDEQYF	TRBJ2-7	NA	TRBV4-2	once
TGTGCCAGCAGGCTGGGGACAGGGCAATACAATGAGCAGTTCTTC	CASRLGTGQYNEQFF	TRBJ2-1	TRBD1	TRBV6-5	NA
TGTGCCAGTAGTGGCGCATATAGCAATCAGCCCCAGCATTTT	CASSGAYSNQPQHF	TRBJ1-5	NA	TRBV19	NA
TGTGCCAGCAGTTTTGAGGGAGGGCAAGCGTCCTACGAGCAGTACTTC	CASSFEGGQASYEQYF	TRBJ2-7	TRBD2	TRBV28	NA
TGCAGCGCTGGTTTGTTGGAGACCCAGTACTTC	CSAGLLETQYF	TRBJ2-5	NA	TRBV29-1	NA
TGTGCCAGCAGTTTGTCCAGACCGGGACTAGCGGGCAATGAGCAGTTCTTC	CASSLSRPGLAGNEQFF	TRBJ2-1	TRBD2	TRBV27	NA
TGTGCCAGCTCACCGTTAGGACCGGGAAGCTCCTACAATGAGCAGTTCTTC	CASSPLGPGSSYNEQFF	TRBJ2-1	NA	TRBV18	NA
TGTGCCAGCAGCCAAGCCCTAGCCAGGGCGACAGATACGCAGTATTTT	CASSQALARATDTQYF	TRBJ2-3	NA	TRBV3-1/TRBV3-2	once
TGTGCCAGCAGTTATGGGCCCGACAGGGCTTATGGCTACACCTTC	CASSYGPDRAYGYTF	TRBJ1-2	TRBD1	TRBV6-5	NA
TGTGCCAGCAGCAGGGACAGGGGGCTGGGGACTGAAGCTTTCTTT	CASSRDRGLGTEAFF	TRBJ1-1	TRBD1	TRBV7-2	NA
TGTGCCAGCAGTGGGATTGACAGGGCAAAGAATTCACCCCTCCACTTT	CASSGIDRAKNSPLHF	TRBJ1-6	TRBD1	TRBV2	NA
TGCGCCAGCAGCCAGGGGGGTTGGGGAAGTTCACCCCTCCACTTT	CASSQGGWGSSPLHF	TRBJ1-6	NA	TRBV4-1	NA
TGTGCCAGCAGTGAAGATACGACAGGGACGCGTGGCTACACCTTC	CASSEDTTGTRGYTF	TRBJ1-2	TRBD1	TRBV6-1	NA
TGCGCCAGCTCACCCCGTCCAGGTCCTAATGAAAAACTGTTTTTT	CASSPRPGPNEKLFF	TRBJ1-4	NA	TRBV5-1	NA
TGTGCCAGCTCCGGGGGGGTTGATCAGCCCCAGCATTTT	CASSGGVDQPQHF	TRBJ1-5	NA	TRBV18	NA
TGTGCCTGGGGGAGTCCGGGATCAAGGAGGGGTGAAAAACTGTTTTTT	CAWGSPGSRRGEKLFF	TRBJ1-4	NA	TRBV30	few
TGCAGCGTTGACGGACTCGGATCATACGAGCAGTACTTC	CSVDGLGSYEQYF	TRBJ2-7	NA	TRBV29-1	NA
TGTGCCAGCAGTTCCCCCATCGGACTAGCGGGAGTTCCCACCGGGGAGCTGTTTTTT	CASSSPIGLAGVPTGELFF	TRBJ2-2	TRBD2	TRBV27	NA
TGTGCCAGCAGCTGGGCGTCCTCTCGGGATTCACCCCTCCACTTT	CASSWASSRDSPLHF	TRBJ1-6	NA	TRBV7-9	NA
TGTGCCTGGACTGCCGCAACTAATGAAAAACTGTTTTTT	CAWTAATNEKLFF	TRBJ1-4	NA	TRBV30	NA